The source of this T cell receptor (beta chain) is a study of blood T cell repertoires in COVID-19. The wider study: Some COVID-19 samples were acute and others convalescent; all came from the United States, Italy and Spain. T cells, B-cell-depleted T cells, or PBMCs supplied cDNA or gDNA.

Per the original methods: Nucleated cell number was recorded as an estimate derived from reference gene primer amplification. Clones were read by immunoSEQ multiplex PCR, and TCRdb kept only the in-frame ones, dropping some. The V and J calls and clone size were taken over from that table, and D and trimming were inferred from the DNA. The sample records approximately 93,000 clones, 80% to 90% being singletons. Trimming shortened V by 6 bases and J by 7 bases, and 16 bases separated the two germline ends. The CDR3 spans 15 residues. Germline CDR1 is SEHNR and CDR2 is FQNEAQ (reference sequence). The V call is TRBV7-9, the J call TRBJ1-6; D is unresolved. The source material was peripheral blood. The receptor was isolated from a man aged 50 to 60 with active or convalescent COVID-19. This CDR3 reads CASSQSPPQNSPLHF. The CDR3 DNA is TGTGCCAGCAGTCAATCTCCCCCACAAAATTCACCCCTCCACTTT.